The T cell receptor beta chain described here comes from a study of control samples from healthy donors and cancer patients. This CDR3 spans 15 amino acids. V was trimmed by 3 bases and J by 6 bases, leaving 14 bases between them. The germline V gene has CDR1 SGHAT and CDR2 FQNNGV. The assay was immunoSEQ multiplex PCR, and TCRdb's table has in-frame clones only and misses some. This sample carries tens of thousands of clones, 85% to 95% of them seen once, and the ten largest clones take roughly 2.3%. The sequenced sample consisted of blood. The chain employs TRBV11-2 and TRBJ1-4; unclear D gene. This clonotype originated in a man aged 30 to 45 in good health. CDR3 loop: CASSLTGPKDEKLFF. The DNA of the CDR3 is TGTGCCAGCAGCTTGACCGGACCGAAGGATGAAAAACTGTTTTTT.